A selection of T cell receptor beta chains follows, all from one sample in a study of Ad26.COV2.S vaccination and SARS-CoV-2 variants. Here immunoSEQ multiplex PCR was the method, and the copy in TCRdb shows in-frame clones only, minus some. The sample holds about 400,000 clones, 83% seen once. Sequenced here: peripheral blood, sampled in a trial of Ad26.COV2.S vaccine versus placebo. Receptors originate from a person aged 18-60 years who received the Ad26.COV2.S COVID-19 vaccine or a placebo. CDR3s include the opening cysteine and the closing phenylalanine or tryptophan. D genes are given only for firm matches. For some rows the clone size is stated as once, few or many, or as a class when expanded; others skip it.

TRBV19	TRBJ2-2	-	few	CASSLGKDTGELFF	TGTGCCAGTAGTCTCGGGAAGGACACCGGGGAGCTGTTTTTT
TRBV19	TRBJ1-2	TRBD1	-	CASSIATGGGGGYTF	TGTGCCAGTAGTATAGCCACAGGGGGCGGCGGTGGCTACACCTTC
TRBV5-1	TRBJ2-3	-	-	CASSSTRGADTQYF	TGCGCCAGCAGCTCGACGCGAGGGGCAGATACGCAGTATTTT
TRBV7-9	TRBJ2-3	TRBD2	-	CASSLGGTSVPDTQYF	TGTGCCAGCAGCTTGGGCGGGACTAGCGTACCAGATACGCAGTATTTT
TRBV11-3	TRBJ1-3	-	-	CASSSKSYLSGNTIYF	TGTGCCAGCAGCTCAAAGTCCTATCTCTCTGGAAACACCATATATTTT
TRBV5-1	TRBJ1-1	-	-	CASSFQGRGTEAFF	TGCGCCAGCAGCTTTCAGGGAAGGGGGACTGAAGCTTTCTTT
TRBV23-1	TRBJ1-2	-	-	CASSHFDSYGYTF	TGCGCCAGCAGTCATTTCGACAGCTATGGCTACACCTTC
TRBV7-2	TRBJ1-4	-	-	CASSPRPSPNEKLFF	TGTGCCAGCAGCCCTAGACCCTCTCCTAATGAAAAACTGTTTTTT
TRBV6-2/TRBV6-3	TRBJ1-2	TRBD1	-	CASSARGRDGYTF	TGTGCCAGCAGTGCGAGGGGGCGGGATGGCTACACCTTC
TRBV6-5	TRBJ2-7	-	-	CASSYQGGPYEQYF	TGTGCCAGCAGCTACCAGGGGGGCCCCTACGAGCAGTACTTC
TRBV6-6	TRBJ2-5	-	-	CASSQIWGQETQYF	TGTGCCAGCAGCCAAATCTGGGGACAAGAGACCCAGTACTTC
TRBV24-1	TRBJ2-5	TRBD1	-	CATSDLDRGGQETQYF	TGTGCCACCAGTGACCTCGACAGGGGCGGACAAGAGACCCAGTACTTC
TRBV3-1/TRBV3-2	TRBJ2-5	TRBD2	-	CASSPWVAGGLFQETQYF	TGTGCCAGCAGCCCCTGGGTAGCGGGAGGCCTTTTTCAAGAGACCCAGTACTTC
TRBV9	TRBJ2-5	-	-	CASSVMQGRQETQYF	TGTGCCAGCAGCGTTATGCAGGGTCGCCAAGAGACCCAGTACTTC
TRBV5-1	TRBJ2-1	TRBD2	-	CASSLVAGNEQFF	TGCGCCAGCAGCTTGGTAGCGGGTAATGAGCAGTTCTTC
TRBV2	TRBJ1-1	-	-	CASGRDPLNTEAFF	TGTGCCAGCGGGCGTGACCCCTTGAACACTGAAGCTTTCTTT
TRBV19	TRBJ2-1	-	-	CASISGSSYNEQFF	TGTGCCAGTATCTCGGGAAGCTCCTACAATGAGCAGTTCTTC
TRBV11-2	TRBJ1-5	-	-	CASSDGWQPQHF	TGTGCCAGCAGTGATGGATGGCAGCCCCAGCATTTT
TRBV4-3	TRBJ2-2	-	-	CASSQGAGLTNTGELFF	TGCGCCAGCAGCCAAGGGGCGGGGTTAACGAACACCGGGGAGCTGTTTTTT
TRBV30	TRBJ1-6	TRBD1	few	CAWGGQGYSPLHF	TGTGCCTGGGGGGGACAGGGTTATTCACCCCTCCACTTT
TRBV7-2	TRBJ2-5	TRBD2	-	CASSLTAGEETQYF	TGTGCCAGCAGCTTAACGGCGGGGGAGGAGACCCAGTACTTC
TRBV6-2/TRBV6-3	TRBJ1-5	-	-	CASSLRDQPQHF	TGTGCCAGCAGCCTTCGGGACCAGCCCCAGCATTTT
TRBV29-1	TRBJ1-2	TRBD1	-	CSVAGGDNYGYTF	TGCAGCGTTGCAGGGGGGGACAACTATGGCTACACCTTC
TRBV9	TRBJ2-2	TRBD2	-	CASSVVQRGAGELFF	TGTGCCAGCAGCGTAGTTCAGCGGGGGGCCGGGGAGCTGTTTTTT
TRBV7-2	TRBJ2-7	TRBD1	-	CASSFSGQGGHEQYF	TGTGCCAGCAGCTTCTCTGGACAGGGAGGCCACGAGCAGTACTTC
TRBV24-1	TRBJ2-5	-	-	CATSDPRGGDQETQYF	TGTGCCACCAGTGATCCCCGTGGGGGCGACCAAGAGACCCAGTACTTC
TRBV6-2/TRBV6-3	TRBJ1-1	-	-	CASSRGTEAFF	TGTGCCAGCAGTAGGGGGACTGAAGCTTTCTTT
TRBV2	TRBJ2-5	-	-	CASSAVAETQYF	TGTGCCAGCTCTGCGGTAGCGGAGACCCAGTACTTC
TRBV19	TRBJ1-1	-	-	CASSIIVGAPPEAFF	TGTGCCAGTAGTATAATAGTGGGGGCCCCGCCTGAAGCTTTCTTT
TRBV9	TRBJ1-4	-	-	CASSPGEKLFF	TGTGCCAGCAGCCCCGGTGAAAAACTGTTTTTT
TRBV7-6	TRBJ2-2	TRBD1	-	CASSLTGAAGELFF	TGTGCCAGCAGCTTGACAGGGGCGGCCGGGGAGCTGTTTTTT
TRBV20-1	TRBJ1-1	-	-	CSASVPANTEAFF	TGCAGTGCTAGTGTACCAGCAAACACTGAAGCTTTCTTT
TRBV5-4	TRBJ2-7	TRBD2	-	CASSYGAGGGYEQYF	TGTGCCAGCAGCTATGGAGCGGGAGGGGGTTACGAGCAGTACTTC
TRBV9	TRBJ2-6	-	-	CASSSRGGPGANVLTF	TGTGCCAGCAGCTCAAGAGGGGGGCCCGGGGCCAACGTCCTGACTTTC
TRBV2	TRBJ1-5	-	-	CASSDSGADQPQHF	TGTGCCAGCAGTGATTCGGGGGCTGATCAGCCCCAGCATTTT
TRBV6-1	TRBJ2-7	-	-	CASSEESGGSRDEQYF	TGTGCCAGCAGTGAAGAATCAGGTGGGAGCCGAGACGAGCAGTACTTC
TRBV6-5	TRBJ1-1	-	-	CASSYTVNTEAFF	TGTGCCAGCAGTTACACAGTGAACACTGAAGCTTTCTTT
TRBV6-6	TRBJ2-5	TRBD1	-	CASTTQDRGRETQYF	TGTGCCAGCACTACACAGGACAGGGGGAGAGAGACCCAGTACTTC
TRBV7-8	TRBJ2-5	-	-	CASSLGRGPETQYF	TGTGCCAGCAGCTTGGGTAGGGGACCTGAGACCCAGTACTTC
TRBV25-1	TRBJ2-5	-	-	CASSRGGVGETQYF	TGTGCCAGCAGTAGGGGGGGAGTAGGAGAGACCCAGTACTTC
TRBV6-6	TRBJ2-1	-	-	CASRYRGQASYNEQFF	TGTGCCAGCAGGTACCGGGGCCAAGCGTCCTACAATGAGCAGTTCTTC
TRBV7-3	TRBJ1-6	-	few	CASSPSVNSPLHF	TGTGCCAGCAGCCCCAGCGTAAATTCACCCCTCCACTTT
TRBV11-3	TRBJ1-3	-	once	CASSSRRNTIYF	TGTGCCAGCAGCTCAAGGAGAAACACCATATATTTT
TRBV4-1	TRBJ2-7	-	-	CASSQERSGDEQYF	TGCGCCAGCAGCCAGGAGCGGAGTGGGGACGAGCAGTACTTC
TRBV4-1	TRBJ2-3	TRBD2	-	CASRPRTSEVSDTQYF	TGCGCCAGCAGACCTCGGACTAGCGAGGTCTCAGATACGCAGTATTTT